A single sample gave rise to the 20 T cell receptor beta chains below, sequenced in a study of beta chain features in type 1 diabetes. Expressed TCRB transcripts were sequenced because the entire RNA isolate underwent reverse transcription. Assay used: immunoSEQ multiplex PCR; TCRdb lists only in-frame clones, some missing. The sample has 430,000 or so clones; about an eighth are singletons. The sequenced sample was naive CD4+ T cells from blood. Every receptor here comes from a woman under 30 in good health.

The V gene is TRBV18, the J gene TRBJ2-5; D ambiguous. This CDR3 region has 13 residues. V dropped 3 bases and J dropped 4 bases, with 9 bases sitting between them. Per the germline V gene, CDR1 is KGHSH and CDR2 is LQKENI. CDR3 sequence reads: CASSPNSRETQYF. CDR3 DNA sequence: TGTGCCAGCTCACCGAACAGTCGAGAGACCCAGTACTTC.

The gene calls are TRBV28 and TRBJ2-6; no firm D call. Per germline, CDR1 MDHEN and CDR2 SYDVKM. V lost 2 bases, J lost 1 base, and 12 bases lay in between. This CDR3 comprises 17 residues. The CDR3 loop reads CASSLGWLKSGANVLTF. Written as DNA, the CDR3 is TGTGCCAGCAGTTTAGGGTGGTTAAAGTCTGGGGCCAACGTCCTGACTTTC.

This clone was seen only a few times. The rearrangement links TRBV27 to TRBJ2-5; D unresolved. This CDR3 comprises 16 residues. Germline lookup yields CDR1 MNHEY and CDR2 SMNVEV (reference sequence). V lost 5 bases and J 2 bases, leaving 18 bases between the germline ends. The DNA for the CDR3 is TGTGCCAGCAGTAACGCCGGACCGATTTTACAAGAGACCCAGTACTTC. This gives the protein CASSNAGPILQETQYF.

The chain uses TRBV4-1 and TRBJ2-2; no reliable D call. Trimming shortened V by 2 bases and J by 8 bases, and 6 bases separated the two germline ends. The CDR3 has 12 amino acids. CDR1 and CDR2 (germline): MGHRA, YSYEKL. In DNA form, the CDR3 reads TGCGCCAGCAGCCAACCCCGAGGGGAGCTGTTTTTT. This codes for CASSQPRGELFF.

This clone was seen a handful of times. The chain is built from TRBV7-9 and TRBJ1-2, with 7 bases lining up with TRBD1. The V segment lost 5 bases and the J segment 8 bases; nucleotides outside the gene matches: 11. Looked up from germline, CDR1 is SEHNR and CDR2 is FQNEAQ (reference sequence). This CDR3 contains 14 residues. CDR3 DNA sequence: TGTGCCAGCAGCCGGGAGACAGGGCCATGGGGCTACACCTTC. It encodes CASSRETGPWGYTF.

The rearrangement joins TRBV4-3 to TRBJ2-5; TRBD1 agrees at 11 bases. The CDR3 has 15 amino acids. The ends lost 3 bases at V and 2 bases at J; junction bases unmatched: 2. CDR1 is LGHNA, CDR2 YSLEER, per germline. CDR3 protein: CASSHRDRGQETQYF. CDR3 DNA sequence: TGCGCCAGCAGCCATCGGGACAGGGGGCAAGAGACCCAGTACTTC.

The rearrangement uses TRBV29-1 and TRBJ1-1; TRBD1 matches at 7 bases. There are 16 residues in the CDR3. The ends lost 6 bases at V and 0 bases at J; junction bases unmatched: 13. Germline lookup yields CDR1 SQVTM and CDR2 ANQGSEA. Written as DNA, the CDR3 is TGCAGCGTCGCGGGACAGCTAGCCCCCATGAACACTGAAGCTTTCTTT. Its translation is CSVAGQLAPMNTEAFF.

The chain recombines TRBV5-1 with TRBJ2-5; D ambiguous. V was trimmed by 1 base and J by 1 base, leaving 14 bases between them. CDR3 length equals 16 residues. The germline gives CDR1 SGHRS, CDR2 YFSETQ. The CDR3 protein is CASSLFRSGRQETQYF. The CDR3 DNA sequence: TGCGCCAGCAGCTTGTTTCGGTCCGGACGCCAAGAGACCCAGTACTTC.

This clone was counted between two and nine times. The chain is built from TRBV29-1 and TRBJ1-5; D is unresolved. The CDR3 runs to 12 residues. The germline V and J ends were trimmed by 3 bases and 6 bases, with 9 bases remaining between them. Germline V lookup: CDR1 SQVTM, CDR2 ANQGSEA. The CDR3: CSVEEGSQPQHF. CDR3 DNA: TGCAGCGTTGAGGAGGGCAGTCAGCCCCAGCATTTT.

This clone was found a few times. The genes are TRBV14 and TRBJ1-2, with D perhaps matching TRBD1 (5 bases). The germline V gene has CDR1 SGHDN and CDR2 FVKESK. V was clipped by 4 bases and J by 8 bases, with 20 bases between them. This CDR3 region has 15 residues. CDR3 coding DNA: TGTGCCAGCAGCCCGGTCCGGGGCGCTTCGGGGGGCTACACCTTC. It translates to CASSPVRGASGGYTF. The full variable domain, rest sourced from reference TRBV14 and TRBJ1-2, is EAGVTQFPSHSVIEKGQTVTLRCDPISGHDNLYWYRRVMGKEIKFLLHFVKESKQDESGMPNNRFLAERTGGTYSTLKVQPAELEDSGVYFCASSPVRGASGGYTFGSGTRLTVV.

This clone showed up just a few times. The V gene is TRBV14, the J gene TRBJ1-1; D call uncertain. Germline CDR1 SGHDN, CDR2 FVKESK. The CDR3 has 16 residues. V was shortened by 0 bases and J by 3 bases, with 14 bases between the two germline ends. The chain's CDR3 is CASSQEIGRGDTEAFF. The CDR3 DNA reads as TGTGCCAGCAGCCAAGAAATTGGCCGGGGTGACACTGAAGCTTTCTTT.

The DNA of the CDR3 is TGTGCCAGCAGCGGTAGCGGGACATCCTACAATGAGCAGTTCTTC. Protein: CASSGSGTSYNEQFF. The chain carries TRBV9 and TRBJ2-1, with 8 bases identical to TRBD2. Germline V gene lookup returns CDR1 SGDLS and CDR2 YYNGEE. The CDR3 covers 15 residues. The V gene end was trimmed by 3 bases and the J gene end by 1 base; junction bases not matched to a gene: 3.

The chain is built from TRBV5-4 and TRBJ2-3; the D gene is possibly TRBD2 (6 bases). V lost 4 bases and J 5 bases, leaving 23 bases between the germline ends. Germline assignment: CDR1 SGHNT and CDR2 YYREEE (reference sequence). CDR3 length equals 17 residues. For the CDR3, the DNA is TGTGCCAGCAGCCGCACGTCGGGCGGGGACGGTGGAGATACGCAGTATTTT. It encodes CASSRTSGGDGGDTQYF.

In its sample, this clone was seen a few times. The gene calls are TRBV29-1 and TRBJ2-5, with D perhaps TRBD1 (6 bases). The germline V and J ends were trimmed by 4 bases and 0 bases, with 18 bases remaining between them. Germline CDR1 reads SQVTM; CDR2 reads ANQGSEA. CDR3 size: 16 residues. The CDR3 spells CSVGFRGRQYQETQYF. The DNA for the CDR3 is TGCAGCGTTGGGTTTAGGGGGAGACAGTACCAAGAGACCCAGTACTTC.

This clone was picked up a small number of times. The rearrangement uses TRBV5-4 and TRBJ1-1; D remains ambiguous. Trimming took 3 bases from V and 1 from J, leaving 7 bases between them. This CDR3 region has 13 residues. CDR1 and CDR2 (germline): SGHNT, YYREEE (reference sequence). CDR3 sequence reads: CASSSKTNTEAFF. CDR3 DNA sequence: TGTGCCAGCAGCTCCAAGACGAACACTGAAGCTTTCTTT.

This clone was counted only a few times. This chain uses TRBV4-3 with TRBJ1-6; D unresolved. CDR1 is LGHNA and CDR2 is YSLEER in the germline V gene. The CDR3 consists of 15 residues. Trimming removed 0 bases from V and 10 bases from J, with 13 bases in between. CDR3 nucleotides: TGCGCCAGCAGCCAAGAAACGACGGGCCCCTCACCCCTCCACTTT. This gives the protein CASSQETTGPSPLHF.

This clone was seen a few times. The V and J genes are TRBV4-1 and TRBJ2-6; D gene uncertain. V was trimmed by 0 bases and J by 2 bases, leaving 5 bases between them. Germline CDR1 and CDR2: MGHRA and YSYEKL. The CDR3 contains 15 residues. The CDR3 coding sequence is TGCGCCAGCAGCCAAGATAAGACTGGGGCCAACGTCCTGACTTTC. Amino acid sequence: CASSQDKTGANVLTF.

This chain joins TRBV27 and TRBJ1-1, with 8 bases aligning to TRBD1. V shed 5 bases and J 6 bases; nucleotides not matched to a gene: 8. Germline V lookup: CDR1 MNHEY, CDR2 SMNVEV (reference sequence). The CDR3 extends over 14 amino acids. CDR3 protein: CASSMRQGMAEAFF. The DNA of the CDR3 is TGTGCCAGCAGTATGCGACAGGGGATGGCTGAAGCTTTCTTT.

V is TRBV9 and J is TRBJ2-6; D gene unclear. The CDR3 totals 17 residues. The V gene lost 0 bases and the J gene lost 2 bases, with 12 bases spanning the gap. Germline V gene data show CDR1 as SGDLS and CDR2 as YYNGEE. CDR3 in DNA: TGTGCCAGCAGCGTAGGTCCCACCGCGACTGGGGCCAACGTCCTGACTTTC. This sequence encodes CASSVGPTATGANVLTF. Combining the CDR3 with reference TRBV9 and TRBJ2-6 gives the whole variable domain DSGVTQTPKHLITATGQRVTLRCSPRSGDLSVYWYQQSLDQGLQFLIQYYNGEERAKGNILERFSAQQFPDLHSELNLSSLELGDSALYFCASSVGPTATGANVLTFGAGSRLTVL.

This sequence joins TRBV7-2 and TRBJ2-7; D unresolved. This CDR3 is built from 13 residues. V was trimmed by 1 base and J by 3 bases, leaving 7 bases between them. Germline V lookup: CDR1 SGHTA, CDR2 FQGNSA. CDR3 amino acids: CASSLVDGYEQYV. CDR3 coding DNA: TGTGCCAGCAGCTTAGTGGACGGCTACGAGCAGTACGTC.